Listed below are T cell receptor beta chains from one sample, sequenced in a study of T cell responses to AZD1222 COVID-19 vaccine. Data came from immunoSEQ multiplex PCR; TCRdb stores just in-frame clones and leaves some out. The table includes over 120,000 clones, approximately 86% detected once. The specimen comprised peripheral blood, sampled 28 days after the second AZD1222 dose. All receptors derive from an adult who received the AZD1222 COVID-19 vaccine. The CDR3 runs from the conserved cysteine through the conserved F or W. D genes are given only for firm matches. The size field is filled for only some rows; it gives once, few, many or a size class.

D gene: .
V gene: TRBV11-2
J gene: TRBJ1-2
clone size: .
CDR3 DNA: TGTGCCAGCAGCCCCGGGACCTACTATGGCTACACCTTC
CDR3 protein: CASSPGTYYGYTF

D gene: TRBD2
V gene: TRBV10-3
J gene: TRBJ2-5
clone size: .
CDR3 DNA: TGTGCCATCAGTGAGGGACTAGCGGGAGGTGTAGAGACCCAGTACTTC
CDR3 protein: CAISEGLAGGVETQYF

D gene: .
V gene: TRBV29-1
J gene: TRBJ2-2
clone size: .
CDR3 DNA: TGCAGCGTTGACGAGGGCCGGGAGCTGTTTTTT
CDR3 protein: CSVDEGRELFF

D gene: .
V gene: TRBV11-2
J gene: TRBJ1-1
clone size: .
CDR3 DNA: TGTGCCAGCAGCTTAGTGCGGCAGAACACTGAAGCTTTCTTT
CDR3 protein: CASSLVRQNTEAFF

D gene: .
V gene: TRBV27
J gene: TRBJ2-7
clone size: .
CDR3 DNA: TGTGCCAGCAGTTCCCCCGGGCCAACCTACGAGCAGTACTTC
CDR3 protein: CASSSPGPTYEQYF

D gene: .
V gene: TRBV20-1
J gene: TRBJ1-2
clone size: .
CDR3 DNA: TGCAGTGCTAGTCAGTTAACTAACTATGGCTACACCTTC
CDR3 protein: CSASQLTNYGYTF

D gene: TRBD1
V gene: TRBV23-1
J gene: TRBJ1-5
clone size: .
CDR3 DNA: TGCGCCAGCAGTCTGGATCCGACCGGGACAGAGTTTCAGCCCCAGCATTTT
CDR3 protein: CASSLDPTGTEFQPQHF

D gene: .
V gene: TRBV10-1
J gene: TRBJ2-3
clone size: .
CDR3 DNA: TGCGCCAGCAGTGGAAGAACAGATACGCAGTATTTT
CDR3 protein: CASSGRTDTQYF

D gene: .
V gene: TRBV21-1
J gene: TRBJ1-1
clone size: .
CDR3 DNA: TGTGCCAGATCGACAGTCCTCGAAGGTGAAGCTTTCTTT
CDR3 protein: CARSTVLEGEAFF

D gene: .
V gene: TRBV5-1
J gene: TRBJ1-1
clone size: few
CDR3 DNA: TGCGCCAGCAGGTCGTGGGACACTGAAGCTTTCTTT
CDR3 protein: CASRSWDTEAFF

D gene: .
V gene: TRBV6-1
J gene: TRBJ1-5
clone size: .
CDR3 DNA: TGTGCCAGCAGTGAATTGGGCAGGGGATACCCGCCCCAGCATTTT
CDR3 protein: CASSELGRGYPPQHF

D gene: .
V gene: TRBV5-4
J gene: TRBJ2-7
clone size: .
CDR3 DNA: TGTGCCAGCAGCTTGGGCGCCTTTTACGAGCAGTACTTC
CDR3 protein: CASSLGAFYEQYF

D gene: TRBD2
V gene: TRBV19
J gene: TRBJ2-7
clone size: .
CDR3 DNA: TGTGCCAGTAGTGTACTAGCGGGAGGGTACGAGCAGTACTTC
CDR3 protein: CASSVLAGGYEQYF

D gene: .
V gene: TRBV6-5
J gene: TRBJ1-2
clone size: .
CDR3 DNA: TGTGCCAGCAGCTCGGACTTCAGGGGCTATGGCTACACCTTC
CDR3 protein: CASSSDFRGYGYTF

D gene: TRBD2
V gene: TRBV19
J gene: TRBJ2-3
clone size: once
CDR3 DNA: TGTGCCAGTAGGCGGACTAGCTCAGATACGCAGTATTTT
CDR3 protein: CASRRTSSDTQYF

D gene: .
V gene: TRBV21-1
J gene: TRBJ2-1
clone size: .
CDR3 DNA: TGTGCCAGCAGTCCTTGTTTTAGCTCCTACAATGAGCAGTTCTTC
CDR3 protein: CASSPCFSSYNEQFF

D gene: .
V gene: TRBV2
J gene: TRBJ2-7
clone size: .
CDR3 DNA: TGTGCCAGCAGTTGGGGAATCGTCTACGAGCAGTACTTC
CDR3 protein: CASSWGIVYEQYF

D gene: .
V gene: TRBV6-4
J gene: TRBJ2-1
clone size: .
CDR3 DNA: TGTGCCAGCAGTGACTCGCGGGACCACAGCAATGAGCAGTTCTTC
CDR3 protein: CASSDSRDHSNEQFF

D gene: .
V gene: TRBV20-1
J gene: TRBJ2-7
clone size: .
CDR3 DNA: TGCAGTGCTAGCAGTCCGTACGAGCAGTACTTC
CDR3 protein: CSASSPYEQYF

D gene: .
V gene: TRBV25-1
J gene: TRBJ2-2
clone size: once
CDR3 DNA: TGTGCCACCCTCGAGGGTACGACTATAGGCACCGGGGAGCTGTTTTTT
CDR3 protein: CATLEGTTIGTGELFF

D gene: .
V gene: TRBV7-9
J gene: TRBJ1-6
clone size: .
CDR3 DNA: TGTGCCAGCAGCTCAACAGGGAGCGGGAGCTCCTATAATTCACCCCTCCACTTT
CDR3 protein: CASSSTGSGSSYNSPLHF

D gene: TRBD1
V gene: TRBV5-1
J gene: TRBJ1-1
clone size: .
CDR3 DNA: TGCGCCAGCAGCAAACAGGGGATGAACACTGAAGCTTTCTTT
CDR3 protein: CASSKQGMNTEAFF

D gene: TRBD2
V gene: TRBV6-5
J gene: TRBJ2-1
clone size: .
CDR3 DNA: TGTGCCAGCAGTTACTCTGGGACTAGCGGGTACAATGAGCAGTTCTTC
CDR3 protein: CASSYSGTSGYNEQFF

D gene: .
V gene: TRBV19
J gene: TRBJ2-3
clone size: .
CDR3 DNA: TGTGCCAGTAGAGGGGCAGGGCTAACAGATACGCAGTATTTT
CDR3 protein: CASRGAGLTDTQYF

D gene: .
V gene: TRBV7-6
J gene: TRBJ2-7
clone size: .
CDR3 DNA: TGTGCCAGCAGCTTAGCCTCCGGTACAGGGATGGGAGAGCAGTACTTC
CDR3 protein: CASSLASGTGMGEQYF

D gene: .
V gene: TRBV3-1/TRBV3-2
J gene: TRBJ2-2
clone size: .
CDR3 DNA: TGTGCCAGCAGCCGTACAGGGACCGGGGAGCTGTTTTTT
CDR3 protein: CASSRTGTGELFF

D gene: .
V gene: TRBV6-5
J gene: TRBJ2-3
clone size: .
CDR3 DNA: TGTGCCAGCAGAACTCCGGGGGCTTCAGATACGCAGTATTTT
CDR3 protein: CASRTPGASDTQYF

D gene: TRBD2
V gene: TRBV5-1
J gene: TRBJ2-3
clone size: .
CDR3 DNA: TGCGCCAGCAGCTACCTCACTAGCGGGACTACAGATACGCAGTATTTT
CDR3 protein: CASSYLTSGTTDTQYF

D gene: .
V gene: TRBV18
J gene: TRBJ2-5
clone size: .
CDR3 DNA: TGTGCCAGCTCACCGGAGGAGACCCAGTACTTC
CDR3 protein: CASSPEETQYF

D gene: .
V gene: TRBV7-2
J gene: TRBJ2-2
clone size: .
CDR3 DNA: TGTGCCAGCAGCCCCTCTCACGCGAACACCGGGGAGCTGTTTTTT
CDR3 protein: CASSPSHANTGELFF

D gene: TRBD1
V gene: TRBV11-2
J gene: TRBJ1-1
clone size: .
CDR3 DNA: TGTGCCAGCAGCTTAGATCTCGGGACAGGGCCCTGGACTTTCTTT
CDR3 protein: CASSLDLGTGPWTFF

D gene: TRBD1
V gene: TRBV12-3/TRBV12-4
J gene: TRBJ1-2
clone size: .
CDR3 DNA: TGTGCCAGCAGGTGGGACAGGACTGGAGGCTACACCTTC
CDR3 protein: CASRWDRTGGYTF

D gene: .
V gene: TRBV19
J gene: TRBJ1-6
clone size: .
CDR3 DNA: TGTGCCAGTAGGACAGACAGCTATTCACCCCTCCACTTT
CDR3 protein: CASRTDSYSPLHF

D gene: TRBD1
V gene: TRBV3-1/TRBV3-2
J gene: TRBJ1-2
clone size: once
CDR3 DNA: TGTGCCAGCAGCCGGCCGGACAGGGCGGAAGGCTACACCTTC
CDR3 protein: CASSRPDRAEGYTF

D gene: .
V gene: TRBV5-1
J gene: TRBJ1-1
clone size: .
CDR3 DNA: TGCGCCAGCAGTGCTTGGGCAATAGGAACTGAAGCTTTCTTT
CDR3 protein: CASSAWAIGTEAFF

D gene: TRBD2
V gene: TRBV5-1
J gene: TRBJ2-2
clone size: .
CDR3 DNA: TGCGCCAGCAGCGCCGGAGGGTTAGCGGGAACCGGGGAGCTGTTTTTT
CDR3 protein: CASSAGGLAGTGELFF

D gene: .
V gene: TRBV6-1
J gene: TRBJ2-2
clone size: once
CDR3 DNA: TGTGCCAGCAGAGGGCAGACGAACACCGGGGAGCTGTTTTTT
CDR3 protein: CASRGQTNTGELFF

D gene: TRBD1
V gene: TRBV7-9
J gene: TRBJ1-5
clone size: .
CDR3 DNA: TGTGCCAGCAGCTTAGCGGGGGACAGGCCCCAGCATTTT
CDR3 protein: CASSLAGDRPQHF

D gene: .
V gene: TRBV25-1
J gene: TRBJ1-6
clone size: .
CDR3 DNA: TGTGCCAGCACAGCGGGGCCCAATTCACCCCTCCACTTT
CDR3 protein: CASTAGPNSPLHF

D gene: TRBD2
V gene: TRBV7-6
J gene: TRBJ2-7
clone size: .
CDR3 DNA: TGTGCCAGCAGCCCAGGACTAGCGGGCTGGTCCTACGAGCAGTACTTC
CDR3 protein: CASSPGLAGWSYEQYF

D gene: .
V gene: TRBV15
J gene: TRBJ2-3
clone size: .
CDR3 DNA: TGTGCCACCAGCAGAGAGGCCAGCACAGATACGCAGTATTTT
CDR3 protein: CATSREASTDTQYF

D gene: .
V gene: TRBV5-4
J gene: TRBJ1-4
clone size: once
CDR3 DNA: TGTGCCAGCAGTATGGGAGGCGGACAGCCTGTCCTAAGGTTTTTT
CDR3 protein: CASSMGGGQPVLRFF

D gene: .
V gene: TRBV14
J gene: TRBJ1-1
clone size: .
CDR3 DNA: TGTGCCAGCAGCCCCCGAACAGGTGTCACTGAAGCTTTCTTT
CDR3 protein: CASSPRTGVTEAFF

D gene: .
V gene: TRBV6-1
J gene: TRBJ2-5
clone size: .
CDR3 DNA: TGTGCCAGCAGTGATGCATTTGGGGAGACCCAGTACTTC
CDR3 protein: CASSDAFGETQYF

D gene: .
V gene: TRBV6-5
J gene: TRBJ1-6
clone size: .
CDR3 DNA: TGTGCCAGCAGTTACACAGGGTTGAATTCACCCCTCCACTTT
CDR3 protein: CASSYTGLNSPLHF

D gene: .
V gene: TRBV7-9
J gene: TRBJ2-3
clone size: .
CDR3 DNA: TGTGCCAGCAGCCCCTTTGGGGGGGCAGCAGATACGCAGTATTTT
CDR3 protein: CASSPFGGAADTQYF

D gene: TRBD1
V gene: TRBV30
J gene: TRBJ1-1
clone size: .
CDR3 DNA: TGTGCCTGGAGTGCCCCGGGACAGGGCTGGAACACTGAAGCTTTCTTT
CDR3 protein: CAWSAPGQGWNTEAFF

D gene: .
V gene: TRBV21-1
J gene: TRBJ1-6
clone size: .
CDR3 DNA: TGTGCCAGCAGCGGACGACAGGGGAACTCCTATAATTCACCCCTCCACTTT
CDR3 protein: CASSGRQGNSYNSPLHF

D gene: .
V gene: TRBV28
J gene: TRBJ1-6
clone size: .
CDR3 DNA: TGTGCCAGCATTCTCGGGGGGGGCCGGTATAATTCACCCCTCCACTTT
CDR3 protein: CASILGGGRYNSPLHF

D gene: TRBD1
V gene: TRBV3-1/TRBV3-2
J gene: TRBJ1-1
clone size: .
CDR3 DNA: TGTGCCAGCAGCCCTGGGGACAGGAGGGACACTGAAGCTTTCTTT
CDR3 protein: CASSPGDRRDTEAFF

D gene: TRBD2
V gene: TRBV28
J gene: TRBJ2-7
clone size: .
CDR3 DNA: TGTGCCAGCAGTTTCAGGCTAGCGGTGTACGAGCAGTACTTC
CDR3 protein: CASSFRLAVYEQYF

D gene: .
V gene: TRBV4-1
J gene: TRBJ2-1
clone size: .
CDR3 DNA: TGCGCCAGCAGCCGTGAGACAGGCCGCAATGAGCAGTTCTTC
CDR3 protein: CASSRETGRNEQFF

D gene: TRBD2
V gene: TRBV11-3
J gene: TRBJ2-2
clone size: once
CDR3 DNA: TGTGCCAGCAGCTCACTAGCGGGGGGGACCGGGGAGCTGTTTTTT
CDR3 protein: CASSSLAGGTGELFF

D gene: TRBD1
V gene: TRBV27
J gene: TRBJ2-7
clone size: .
CDR3 DNA: TGTGCCAGCAAGCCCGGGGCAGGGGGCTACGAGCAGTACTTC
CDR3 protein: CASKPGAGGYEQYF

D gene: .
V gene: TRBV6-5
J gene: TRBJ1-5
clone size: .
CDR3 DNA: TGTGCCAGCCGGGGAGTGCAGGGTGGGATGGGGCCCCAGCATTTT
CDR3 protein: CASRGVQGGMGPQHF

D gene: TRBD2
V gene: TRBV7-8
J gene: TRBJ2-1
clone size: .
CDR3 DNA: TGTGCCAGCAGCTCGACGACTAGCGGCTTCACCTACAATGAGCAGTTCTTC
CDR3 protein: CASSSTTSGFTYNEQFF

D gene: .
V gene: TRBV21-1
J gene: TRBJ2-2
clone size: .
CDR3 DNA: TGTGCCAGCAGCCCCCGTGCCACCGGGGAGCTGTTTTTT
CDR3 protein: CASSPRATGELFF

D gene: .
V gene: TRBV28
J gene: TRBJ1-6
clone size: .
CDR3 DNA: TGTGCCAGCAGTCCACCTCCAGGGTCGGATAATTCACCCCTCCACTTT
CDR3 protein: CASSPPPGSDNSPLHF

D gene: TRBD2
V gene: TRBV7-2
J gene: TRBJ2-6
clone size: .
CDR3 DNA: TGTGCCAGCAGCCAGATGTCCGCGGGAGTCCCTGGGGCCAACGTCCTGACTTTC
CDR3 protein: CASSQMSAGVPGANVLTF